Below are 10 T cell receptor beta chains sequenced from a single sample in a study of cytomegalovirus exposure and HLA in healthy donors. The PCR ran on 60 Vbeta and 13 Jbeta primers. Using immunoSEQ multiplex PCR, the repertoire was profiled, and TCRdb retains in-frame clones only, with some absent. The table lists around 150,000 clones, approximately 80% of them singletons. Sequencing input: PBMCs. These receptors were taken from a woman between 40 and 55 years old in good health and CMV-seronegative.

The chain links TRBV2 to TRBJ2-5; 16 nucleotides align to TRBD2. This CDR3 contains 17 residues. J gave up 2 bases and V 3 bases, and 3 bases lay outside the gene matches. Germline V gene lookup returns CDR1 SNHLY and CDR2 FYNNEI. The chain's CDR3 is CASSEGTSGGGQETQYF. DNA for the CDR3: TGTGCCAGCAGTGAGGGGACTAGCGGGGGGGGGCAAGAGACCCAGTACTTC.

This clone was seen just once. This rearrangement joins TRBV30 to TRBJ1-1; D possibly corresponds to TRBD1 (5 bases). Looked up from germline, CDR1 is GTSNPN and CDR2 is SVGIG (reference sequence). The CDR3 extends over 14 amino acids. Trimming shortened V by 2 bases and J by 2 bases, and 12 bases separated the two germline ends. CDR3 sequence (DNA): TGTGCCTGGAGTAGGAACAGGCCAAACACTGAAGCTTTCTTT. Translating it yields CAWSRNRPNTEAFF.

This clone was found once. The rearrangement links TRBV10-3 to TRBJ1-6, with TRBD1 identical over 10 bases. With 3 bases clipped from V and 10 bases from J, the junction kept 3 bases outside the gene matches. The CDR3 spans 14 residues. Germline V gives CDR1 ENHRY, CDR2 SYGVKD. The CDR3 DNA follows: TGTGCCATCAGTGACGGGACAGGGGCCTCACCCCTCCACTTT. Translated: CAISDGTGASPLHF.

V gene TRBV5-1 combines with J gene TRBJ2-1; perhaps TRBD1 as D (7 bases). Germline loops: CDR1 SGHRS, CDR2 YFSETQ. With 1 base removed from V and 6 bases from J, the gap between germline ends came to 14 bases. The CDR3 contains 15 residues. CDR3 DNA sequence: TGCGCCAGCAGCTTGAGACAGGGAGGAAGCAATGAGCAGTTCTTC. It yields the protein CASSLRQGGSNEQFF.

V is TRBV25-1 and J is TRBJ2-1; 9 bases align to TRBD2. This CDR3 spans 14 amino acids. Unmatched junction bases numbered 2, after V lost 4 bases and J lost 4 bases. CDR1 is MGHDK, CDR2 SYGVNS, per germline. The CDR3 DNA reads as TGTGCCAGCAGTGCCGGACTAGCGTACAATGAGCAGTTCTTC. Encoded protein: CASSAGLAYNEQFF.

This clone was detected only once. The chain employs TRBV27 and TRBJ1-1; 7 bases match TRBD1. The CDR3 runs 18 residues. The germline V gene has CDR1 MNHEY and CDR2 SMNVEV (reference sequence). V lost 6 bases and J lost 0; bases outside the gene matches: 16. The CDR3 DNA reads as TGTGCCAGCAGCCGCGCGAGATCCCGACAGGGAATGAACACTGAAGCTTTCTTT. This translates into CASSRARSRQGMNTEAFF.

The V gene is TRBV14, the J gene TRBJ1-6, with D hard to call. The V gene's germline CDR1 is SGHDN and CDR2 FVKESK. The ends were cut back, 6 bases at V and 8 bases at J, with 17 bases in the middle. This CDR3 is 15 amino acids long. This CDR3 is CASRRDDLVYSPLHF. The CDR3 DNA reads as TGTGCCAGCAGACGGGATGACCTCGTATATTCACCCCTCCACTTT.

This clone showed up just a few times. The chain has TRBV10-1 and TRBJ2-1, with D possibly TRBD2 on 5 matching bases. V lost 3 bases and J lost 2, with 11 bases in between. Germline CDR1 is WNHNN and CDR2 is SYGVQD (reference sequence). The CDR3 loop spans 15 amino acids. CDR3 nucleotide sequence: TGCGCCAGCAGTGAAGAGGACGGGGCCTACAATGAGCAGTTCTTC. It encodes CASSEEDGAYNEQFF.

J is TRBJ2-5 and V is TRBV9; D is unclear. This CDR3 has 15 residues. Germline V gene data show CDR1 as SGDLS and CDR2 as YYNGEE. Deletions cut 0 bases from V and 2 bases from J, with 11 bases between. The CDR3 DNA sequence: TGTGCCAGCAGCGTAGGACTGGCCGTGCAAGAGACCCAGTACTTC. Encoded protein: CASSVGLAVQETQYF. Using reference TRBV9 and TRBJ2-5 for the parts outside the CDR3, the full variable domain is DSGVTQTPKHLITATGQRVTLRCSPRSGDLSVYWYQQSLDQGLQFLIQYYNGEERAKGNILERFSAQQFPDLHSELNLSSLELGDSALYFCASSVGLAVQETQYFGPGTRLLVL.

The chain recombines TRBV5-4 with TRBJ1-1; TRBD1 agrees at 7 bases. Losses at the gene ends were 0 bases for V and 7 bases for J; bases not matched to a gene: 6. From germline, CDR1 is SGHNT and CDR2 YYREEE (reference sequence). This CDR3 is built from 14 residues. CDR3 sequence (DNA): TGTGCCAGCAGCTTGGTAGGGGGCGTAAATGAAGCTTTCTTT. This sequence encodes CASSLVGGVNEAFF.